This is a list of T cell receptor beta chains from one sample in a study of blood T cell repertoires in COVID-19. Some clones are missing from TCRdb's copy, which holds only in-frame ones; the method was immunoSEQ multiplex PCR. The sample shows under 400,000 clones, 65% to 90% of them seen only once. Input material: PBMCs or T cells enriched from blood (not recorded which). These receptors were collected from a woman aged 40 to 50 with acute COVID-19. Both conserved end residues are part of each CDR3. D genes are given only for firm matches. Where a row states a size, it is once, few, many or the class of an expanded clone; other rows omit it.

size: .
J: TRBJ1-5
V: TRBV3-1/TRBV3-2
D: TRBD1
CDR3: CASRQGSQPQHF
DNA: TGTGCCAGCAGACAGGGGAGCCAGCCCCAGCATTTT

size: .
J: TRBJ1-6
V: TRBV28
D: .
CDR3: CASSPRLESPLHF
DNA: TGTGCCAGCAGTCCCCGCTTGGAGTCACCCCTCCACTTT

size: .
J: TRBJ1-6
V: TRBV5-1
D: .
CDR3: CASSLGTDNSPLHF
DNA: TGCGCCAGCAGCTTGGGGACAGATAATTCACCCCTCCACTTT

size: .
J: TRBJ2-2
V: TRBV3-1/TRBV3-2
D: TRBD1
CDR3: CASSLQGVSTGELFF
DNA: TGTGCCAGCAGCCTTCAGGGGGTAAGCACCGGGGAGCTGTTTTTT

size: .
J: TRBJ1-1
V: TRBV7-2
D: .
CDR3: CASRVGAEAFF
DNA: TGTGCCAGCAGGGTAGGGGCGGAAGCTTTCTTT

size: .
J: TRBJ1-5
V: TRBV28
D: TRBD1
CDR3: CASSWDRQSQPQHF
DNA: TGTGCCAGCAGTTGGGACAGACAAAGTCAGCCCCAGCATTTT

size: .
J: TRBJ2-3
V: TRBV28
D: TRBD2
CDR3: CASSLGGRVDTQYF
DNA: TGTGCCAGCAGTTTAGGCGGGAGGGTAGATACGCAGTATTTT

size: .
J: TRBJ2-3
V: TRBV6-5
D: .
CDR3: CASSHPLADTQYF
DNA: TGTGCCAGCAGCCACCCCCTAGCAGATACGCAGTATTTT

size: .
J: TRBJ1-2
V: TRBV24-1
D: .
CDR3: CATSSSQGGSNYGYTF
DNA: TGTGCCACCAGTTCGTCTCAGGGAGGATCTAACTATGGCTACACCTTC

size: .
J: TRBJ2-1
V: TRBV2
D: TRBD2
CDR3: CASSPGLELGEQFF
DNA: TGTGCCAGCAGTCCCGGACTAGAATTAGGTGAGCAGTTCTTC

size: .
J: TRBJ2-7
V: TRBV4-3
D: TRBD2
CDR3: CASSQELKAGGAYEQYF
DNA: TGCGCCAGCAGCCAGGAATTAAAAGCGGGAGGAGCCTACGAGCAGTACTTC

size: .
J: TRBJ1-2
V: TRBV6-6
D: .
CDR3: CASRHREGRSYGYTF
DNA: TGTGCCAGCAGACACAGGGAAGGTCGGAGCTATGGCTACACCTTC

size: .
J: TRBJ1-6
V: TRBV6-1
D: TRBD1
CDR3: CASSEGDRYNSPLHF
DNA: TGTGCCAGCAGTGAAGGGGACAGGTATAATTCACCCCTCCACTTT

size: .
J: TRBJ2-3
V: TRBV23-1
D: TRBD1
CDR3: CASSQPDQEPDRSTDTQYF
DNA: TGCGCCAGCAGTCAACCAGATCAGGAACCGGACAGGAGCACAGATACGCAGTATTTT

size: .
J: TRBJ1-3
V: TRBV3-1/TRBV3-2
D: .
CDR3: CASIGTASSGNTIYF
DNA: TGTGCCAGCATAGGCACAGCTTCTTCTGGAAACACCATATATTTT

size: once
J: TRBJ2-2
V: TRBV11-3
D: TRBD1
CDR3: CASSEQGSGELFF
DNA: TGTGCCAGCAGCGAACAGGGGTCCGGGGAGCTGTTTTTT

size: .
J: TRBJ1-2
V: TRBV2
D: TRBD1
CDR3: CASSSRQGRVYTF
DNA: TGTGCCAGCAGTTCTCGACAGGGGAGGGTCTACACCTTC

size: .
J: TRBJ2-4
V: TRBV4-1
D: TRBD1
CDR3: CASSRGGQGGNIQYF
DNA: TGCGCCAGCAGCCGTGGGGGACAGGGGGGGAACATTCAGTACTTC

size: .
J: TRBJ1-1
V: TRBV18
D: .
CDR3: CASSPGRGDVIGAFF
DNA: TGTGCCAGCTCACCAGGCAGGGGTGATGTCATAGGAGCTTTCTTT

size: .
J: TRBJ1-2
V: TRBV9
D: .
CDR3: CASSATTGKYGYTF
DNA: TGTGCCAGCAGCGCAACGACGGGAAAATATGGCTACACCTTC

size: .
J: TRBJ2-1
V: TRBV7-9
D: .
CDR3: CASSLSGSHNEQFF
DNA: TGTGCCAGCAGCTTATCGGGGAGTCACAATGAGCAGTTCTTC

size: once
J: TRBJ1-6
V: TRBV7-9
D: TRBD1
CDR3: CASSLGGTDNSPLHF
DNA: TGTGCCAGCAGCTTAGGTGGGACAGATAATTCACCCCTCCACTTT

size: .
J: TRBJ2-7
V: TRBV11-2
D: .
CDR3: CASSIAYEQYF
DNA: TGTGCCAGCAGCATCGCCTACGAGCAGTACTTC

size: .
J: TRBJ1-1
V: TRBV23-1
D: .
CDR3: CASSQKQVLLGLYMNTEAFF
DNA: TGCGCCAGCAGTCAAAAACAGGTCCTCTTGGGACTATACATGAACACTGAAGCTTTCTTT

size: .
J: TRBJ1-1
V: TRBV7-9
D: .
CDR3: CASSFGSSLTGNEAFF
DNA: TGTGCCAGCAGCTTTGGGAGCTCGTTAACAGGGAATGAAGCTTTCTTT

size: .
J: TRBJ2-3
V: TRBV7-9
D: .
CDR3: CASSLSAGSTDTQYF
DNA: TGTGCCAGCAGCTTAAGCGCGGGTAGCACAGATACGCAGTATTTT

size: few
J: TRBJ1-5
V: TRBV28
D: .
CDR3: CASSGGQGLGAPQHF
DNA: TGTGCCAGCAGCGGAGGTCAGGGGCTCGGGGCGCCCCAGCATTTT

size: .
J: TRBJ2-5
V: TRBV7-9
D: TRBD2
CDR3: CASSLTSGRAGETQYF
DNA: TGTGCCAGCAGCTTAACTAGCGGGAGGGCCGGAGAGACCCAGTACTTC

size: .
J: TRBJ1-6
V: TRBV25-1
D: .
CDR3: CASSDRGGSPLHF
DNA: TGTGCCAGCAGTGACAGGGGCGGTTCACCCCTCCACTTT

size: .
J: TRBJ2-3
V: TRBV7-2
D: .
CDR3: CASWTGGTDTQYF
DNA: TGTGCCAGCTGGACTGGTGGCACAGATACGCAGTATTTT

size: .
J: TRBJ2-5
V: TRBV5-5
D: .
CDR3: CASSPRTVGETQYF
DNA: TGTGCCAGCAGCCCGCGGACAGTCGGAGAGACCCAGTACTTC

size: .
J: TRBJ2-7
V: TRBV5-1
D: TRBD2
CDR3: CASATGTTSYEQYF
DNA: TGCGCCAGCGCCACCGGGACTACCTCCTACGAGCAGTACTTC

size: .
J: TRBJ2-1
V: TRBV7-6
D: .
CDR3: CASSLVGGGEYNEQFF
DNA: TGTGCCAGCAGCTTAGTGGGGGGGGGCGAGTACAATGAGCAGTTCTTC

size: .
J: TRBJ1-3
V: TRBV4-1
D: .
CDR3: CASSQDRVPGNTIYF
DNA: TGCGCCAGCAGCCAAGATCGGGTACCTGGAAACACCATATATTTT

size: .
J: TRBJ2-3
V: TRBV7-9
D: .
CDR3: CATGGPTASTDTQYF
DNA: TGTGCAACGGGTGGCCCCACGGCTAGCACAGATACGCAGTATTTT

size: .
J: TRBJ2-2
V: TRBV27
D: TRBD1
CDR3: CASSSTGTGGTGELFF
DNA: TGTGCCAGCAGTTCGACAGGGACAGGGGGCACCGGGGAGCTGTTTTTT

size: .
J: TRBJ1-2
V: TRBV10-3
D: .
CDR3: CAIRGGGGGHYGYTF
DNA: TGTGCCATCAGGGGAGGAGGCGGGGGTCACTATGGCTACACCTTC

size: .
J: TRBJ2-1
V: TRBV10-1
D: TRBD2
CDR3: CASEPTSGSNEQFF
DNA: TGCGCCAGTGAACCAACTAGCGGTTCCAATGAGCAGTTCTTC

size: once
J: TRBJ1-1
V: TRBV2
D: .
CDR3: CASRGEGGRPFF
DNA: TGTGCCAGCAGGGGGGAGGGAGGGAGGCCTTTCTTT

size: .
J: TRBJ2-3
V: TRBV2
D: .
CDR3: CASTEGPTGDTQYF
DNA: TGTGCCAGCACTGAAGGTCCGACGGGAGATACGCAGTATTTT

size: .
J: TRBJ1-2
V: TRBV4-2
D: .
CDR3: CASSQDHNNYGYTF
DNA: TGTGCCAGCAGCCAAGATCACAATAACTATGGCTACACCTTC

size: .
J: TRBJ1-6
V: TRBV6-5
D: .
CDR3: CASSLGGKFSSPLHF
DNA: TGTGCCAGCAGTCTGGGGGGTAAGTTTAGTTCACCCCTCCACTTT

size: once
J: TRBJ1-2
V: TRBV6-5
D: .
CDR3: CASSYSPGGNYGYTF
DNA: TGTGCCAGCAGTTACTCTCCGGGAGGAAACTATGGCTACACCTTC

size: .
J: TRBJ1-1
V: TRBV7-2
D: .
CDR3: CASSLGGEAFF
DNA: TGTGCCAGCAGCTTGGGGGGTGAAGCTTTCTTT

size: .
J: TRBJ2-1
V: TRBV19
D: .
CDR3: CASSTYPGREANEQFF
DNA: TGTGCCAGTAGTACCTACCCGGGCAGGGAGGCGAATGAGCAGTTCTTC

size: .
J: TRBJ1-2
V: TRBV28
D: .
CDR3: CASVSGLGGYTF
DNA: TGTGCCAGCGTGTCGGGACTGGGTGGCTACACCTTC

size: .
J: TRBJ1-2
V: TRBV5-1
D: TRBD1
CDR3: CASSPSGTGTYGYTF
DNA: TGCGCCAGCAGCCCATCCGGGACAGGGACATATGGCTACACCTTC

size: once
J: TRBJ2-7
V: TRBV28
D: TRBD1
CDR3: CASSRTGTGRYEQYF
DNA: TGTGCCAGCAGCCGCACCGGGACAGGGCGCTACGAGCAGTACTTC

size: .
J: TRBJ1-2
V: TRBV6-1
D: TRBD1
CDR3: CASSDGQGVGYTF
DNA: TGTGCCAGCAGTGACGGACAGGGGGTAGGCTACACCTTC